This is a list of T cell receptor beta chains from one sample in a study of shared clonotypes between healthy human individuals. Produced via immunoSEQ multiplex PCR; TCRdb's table is partial and in-frame only. Of 1.6 million or so clones listed, 98% to 99% are singletons. Sequenced input: naive CD4+ T cells sorted from blood. The receptor set was obtained from a man younger than 40 in good health. Each CDR3 is given with its conserved first and last residue. D genes are given only for firm matches. A row's size may be missing; if present it is once, few, many or a size class.

cdr3_aa: CASSLEPTSSYEQYF
cdr3_nt: TGCGCCAGCAGCTTGGAGCCGACTTCCTCCTACGAGCAGTACTTC
clone_size: NA
v_call: TRBV5-1
j_call: TRBJ2-7
d_call: NA

cdr3_aa: CASSTGGAVDTQYF
cdr3_nt: TGTGCCAGCAGCACGGGAGGAGCCGTAGATACGCAGTATTTT
clone_size: NA
v_call: TRBV7-9
j_call: TRBJ2-3
d_call: TRBD2

cdr3_aa: CASSPGYPPLYEQYF
cdr3_nt: TGTGCCAGCAGCCCGGGGTATCCGCCCCTATACGAGCAGTACTTC
clone_size: NA
v_call: TRBV7-2
j_call: TRBJ2-7
d_call: NA

cdr3_aa: CASSLKGTTGELFF
cdr3_nt: TGCGCCAGCAGCTTGAAGGGGACCACCGGGGAGCTGTTTTTT
clone_size: NA
v_call: TRBV5-1
j_call: TRBJ2-2
d_call: NA

cdr3_aa: CSVGGQGDEQYF
cdr3_nt: TGCAGCGTGGGGGGACAGGGTGACGAGCAGTACTTC
clone_size: NA
v_call: TRBV29-1
j_call: TRBJ2-7
d_call: TRBD1

cdr3_aa: CASSLTGTGVGYTF
cdr3_nt: TGCGCCAGCAGCCTAACCGGGACAGGGGTTGGCTACACCTTC
clone_size: NA
v_call: TRBV4-3
j_call: TRBJ1-2
d_call: TRBD1

cdr3_aa: CSAGGLAGVGETQYF
cdr3_nt: TGCAGCGCGGGGGGACTAGCGGGAGTGGGAGAGACCCAGTACTTC
clone_size: NA
v_call: TRBV29-1
j_call: TRBJ2-5
d_call: TRBD2

cdr3_aa: CASSQLFPLGTQYF
cdr3_nt: TGCGCCAGCAGCCAACTGTTTCCCCTGGGGACCCAGTACTTC
clone_size: NA
v_call: TRBV4-3
j_call: TRBJ2-5
d_call: NA

cdr3_aa: CASSLTAFGELFF
cdr3_nt: TGTGCCAGCAGCTTAACAGCGTTCGGGGAGCTGTTTTTT
clone_size: NA
v_call: TRBV7-6
j_call: TRBJ2-2
d_call: NA

cdr3_aa: CASSVGLAGNTGELFF
cdr3_nt: TGCGCCAGCAGCGTGGGACTAGCGGGGAACACCGGGGAGCTGTTTTTT
clone_size: NA
v_call: TRBV5-1
j_call: TRBJ2-2
d_call: TRBD2

cdr3_aa: CASSFYPNEKLFF
cdr3_nt: TGTGCCAGCAGTTTTTACCCTAATGAAAAACTGTTTTTT
clone_size: NA
v_call: TRBV6-6
j_call: TRBJ1-4
d_call: NA

cdr3_aa: CASSYLDSTDTQYF
cdr3_nt: TGTGCCAGCAGCTACTTGGATAGCACAGATACGCAGTATTTT
clone_size: NA
v_call: TRBV9
j_call: TRBJ2-3
d_call: NA

cdr3_aa: CASRGQPLGSGELFF
cdr3_nt: TGTGCCAGCAGAGGACAGCCTTTGGGCTCCGGGGAGCTGTTTTTT
clone_size: NA
v_call: TRBV28
j_call: TRBJ2-2
d_call: NA

cdr3_aa: CASSPRSSTDTQYF
cdr3_nt: TGTGCCAGCTCACCCCGGTCTAGCACAGATACGCAGTATTTT
clone_size: NA
v_call: TRBV18
j_call: TRBJ2-3
d_call: NA

cdr3_aa: CASRVTSAYEQYF
cdr3_nt: TGTGCCAGCAGGGTTACTAGCGCCTACGAGCAGTACTTC
clone_size: NA
v_call: TRBV6-1
j_call: TRBJ2-7
d_call: TRBD2

cdr3_aa: CASSLSGTYNEQFF
cdr3_nt: TGTGCCAGCAGCCTCAGCGGGACCTACAATGAGCAGTTCTTC
clone_size: NA
v_call: TRBV7-2
j_call: TRBJ2-1
d_call: TRBD2

cdr3_aa: CASSPRGRAPGQQYF
cdr3_nt: TGTGCCAGCTCACCCAGGGGCCGCGCCCCCGGCCAGCAGTACTTC
clone_size: NA
v_call: TRBV18
j_call: TRBJ2-7
d_call: NA

cdr3_aa: CASSFQAGLSTDTQYF
cdr3_nt: TGTGCCAGCAGCTTCCAAGCGGGACTTTCGACAGATACGCAGTATTTT
clone_size: NA
v_call: TRBV7-2
j_call: TRBJ2-3
d_call: TRBD2

cdr3_aa: CASSESRNTEAFF
cdr3_nt: TGTGCCAGCAGTGAAAGCAGAAACACTGAAGCTTTCTTT
clone_size: NA
v_call: TRBV6-1
j_call: TRBJ1-1
d_call: NA

cdr3_aa: CASSPSGREGEKLFF
cdr3_nt: TGTGCCAGCAGTCCCTCAGGCAGGGAAGGGGAAAAACTGTTTTTT
clone_size: NA
v_call: TRBV6-5
j_call: TRBJ1-4
d_call: NA

cdr3_aa: CASSEAGGAVVETQYF
cdr3_nt: TGTGCCAGCAGTGAAGCGGGGGGGGCGGTCGTCGAGACCCAGTACTTC
clone_size: NA
v_call: TRBV6-1
j_call: TRBJ2-5
d_call: NA

cdr3_aa: CASSPGHRAQAGTF
cdr3_nt: TGTGCCAGCAGCCCGGGGCACCGGGCGCAAGCCGGAACCTTC
clone_size: NA
v_call: TRBV7-2
j_call: TRBJ2-7
d_call: NA

cdr3_aa: CASSPVGPDTQYF
cdr3_nt: TGTGCCAGCTCACCAGTCGGGCCAGATACGCAGTATTTT
clone_size: NA
v_call: TRBV18
j_call: TRBJ2-3
d_call: NA

cdr3_aa: CASSVDRNTEAFF
cdr3_nt: TGTGCCAGCAGCGTAGACAGGAACACTGAAGCTTTCTTT
clone_size: NA
v_call: TRBV5-4
j_call: TRBJ1-1
d_call: NA

cdr3_aa: CASSFGTNSYEQYF
cdr3_nt: TGTGCCAGCAGTTTCGGGACAAACTCCTACGAGCAGTACTTC
clone_size: NA
v_call: TRBV6-5
j_call: TRBJ2-7
d_call: NA

cdr3_aa: CASSPRLPGDIVRGTDTQYF
cdr3_nt: TGTGCCAGCAGCCCCAGGCTGCCCGGGGACATCGTACGGGGCACAGATACGCAGTATTTT
clone_size: once
v_call: TRBV9
j_call: TRBJ2-3
d_call: NA

cdr3_aa: CASSQVLRGGYTF
cdr3_nt: TGTGCCAGCAGCCAAGTTTTGCGGGGTGGCTACACCTTC
clone_size: once
v_call: TRBV14
j_call: TRBJ1-2
d_call: NA

cdr3_aa: CASSESRTGRETQYF
cdr3_nt: TGCGCCAGCAGTGAGTCGAGAACAGGGCGGGAGACCCAGTACTTC
clone_size: once
v_call: TRBV10-2
j_call: TRBJ2-5
d_call: NA

cdr3_aa: CASSDTGNTEAFF
cdr3_nt: TGTGCCAGTAGTGATACAGGGAACACTGAAGCTTTCTTT
clone_size: NA
v_call: TRBV19
j_call: TRBJ1-1
d_call: NA

cdr3_aa: CASSQDRVDTQYF
cdr3_nt: TGCGCCAGCAGCCAAGATCGGGTAGATACGCAGTATTTT
clone_size: NA
v_call: TRBV4-3
j_call: TRBJ2-3
d_call: NA

cdr3_aa: CASSLGPSGRAGEQFF
cdr3_nt: TGCGCCAGCAGCTTGGGTCCTAGCGGGAGGGCCGGTGAGCAGTTCTTC
clone_size: NA
v_call: TRBV5-1
j_call: TRBJ2-1
d_call: TRBD2

cdr3_aa: CAISESMAGSGTNEKLFF
cdr3_nt: TGTGCCATCAGTGAGTCGATGGCCGGCTCCGGGACTAATGAAAAACTGTTTTTT
clone_size: NA
v_call: TRBV10-3
j_call: TRBJ1-4
d_call: NA

cdr3_aa: CASSPLDSGGNTIYF
cdr3_nt: TGTGCCAGCTCACCACTAGATTCAGGAGGAAACACCATATATTTT
clone_size: NA
v_call: TRBV18
j_call: TRBJ1-3
d_call: NA

cdr3_aa: CASGTGLNTEAFF
cdr3_nt: TGTGCCAGTGGGACAGGACTAAACACTGAAGCTTTCTTT
clone_size: NA
v_call: TRBV2
j_call: TRBJ1-1
d_call: TRBD1

cdr3_aa: CASSPLGGATTGAKHGYTF
cdr3_nt: TGCGCCAGCAGCCCACTTGGCGGAGCTACGACAGGGGCGAAGCATGGCTACACCTTC
clone_size: once
v_call: TRBV5-1
j_call: TRBJ1-2
d_call: TRBD1

cdr3_aa: CASSPTSVYNEQFF
cdr3_nt: TGTGCCAGCAGCCCGACTAGCGTTTACAATGAGCAGTTCTTC
clone_size: NA
v_call: TRBV14
j_call: TRBJ2-1
d_call: TRBD2

cdr3_aa: CASSLGPPSRGSYNEQFF
cdr3_nt: TGTGCCAGCAGCTTGGGGCCCCCATCGCGAGGGTCCTACAATGAGCAGTTCTTC
clone_size: NA
v_call: TRBV5-6
j_call: TRBJ2-1
d_call: NA

cdr3_aa: CASSLVAGSDQPQHF
cdr3_nt: TGTGCCAGCAGCTTAGTGGCGGGGAGCGATCAGCCCCAGCATTTT
clone_size: NA
v_call: TRBV11-2
j_call: TRBJ1-5
d_call: NA

cdr3_aa: CASSKGRQVTTEAFF
cdr3_nt: TGCGCCAGCTCAAAAGGGAGACAGGTAACCACTGAAGCTTTCTTT
clone_size: NA
v_call: TRBV10-1
j_call: TRBJ1-1
d_call: NA

cdr3_aa: CASSASGPYEQYF
cdr3_nt: TGTGCCAGCAGTGCTAGCGGGCCCTACGAGCAGTACTTC
clone_size: NA
v_call: TRBV7-9
j_call: TRBJ2-7
d_call: TRBD2

cdr3_aa: CASSSSGGRGNEQFF
cdr3_nt: TGTGCCAGCAGCTCCTCTGGGGGGAGGGGAAATGAGCAGTTCTTC
clone_size: NA
v_call: TRBV5-4
j_call: TRBJ2-1
d_call: TRBD2

cdr3_aa: CASSFEGNQPQHF
cdr3_nt: TGTGCCAGCAGCTTTGAGGGCAATCAGCCCCAGCATTTT
clone_size: NA
v_call: TRBV11-2
j_call: TRBJ1-5
d_call: NA

cdr3_aa: CASGAGGYEQYF
cdr3_nt: TGTGCCAGCGGCGCAGGAGGTTACGAGCAGTACTTC
clone_size: NA
v_call: TRBV7-2
j_call: TRBJ2-7
d_call: NA

cdr3_aa: CASSQAPGTGGTQPQHF
cdr3_nt: TGCGCCAGCAGCCAAGCTCCCGGTACAGGGGGCACTCAGCCCCAGCATTTT
clone_size: NA
v_call: TRBV4-1
j_call: TRBJ1-5
d_call: TRBD1

cdr3_aa: CASSPLGAGGRYEQYF
cdr3_nt: TGTGCCAGCAGTCCCCTTGGGGCAGGGGGTCGATACGAGCAGTACTTC
clone_size: NA
v_call: TRBV28
j_call: TRBJ2-7
d_call: TRBD1

cdr3_aa: CASSMDPVYEQYF
cdr3_nt: TGTGCCAGCAGCATGGACCCAGTCTACGAGCAGTACTTC
clone_size: NA
v_call: TRBV5-5
j_call: TRBJ2-7
d_call: NA

cdr3_aa: CASSIGRVRGAYNEQFF
cdr3_nt: TGTGCCAGTAGTATAGGGCGGGTTCGCGGGGCGTACAATGAGCAGTTCTTC
clone_size: NA
v_call: TRBV19
j_call: TRBJ2-1
d_call: NA

cdr3_aa: CAISGVAGTGELFF
cdr3_nt: TGTGCCATCAGTGGTGTTGCAGGGACCGGGGAGCTGTTTTTT
clone_size: NA
v_call: TRBV10-3
j_call: TRBJ2-2
d_call: NA

cdr3_aa: CASSPRIGNTEAFF
cdr3_nt: TGTGCCAGCAGCCCAAGGATCGGTAACACTGAAGCTTTCTTT
clone_size: NA
v_call: TRBV14
j_call: TRBJ1-1
d_call: NA

cdr3_aa: CASSSPQGYYGYTF
cdr3_nt: TGTGCCAGTAGTAGCCCACAGGGTTACTATGGCTACACCTTC
clone_size: NA
v_call: TRBV19
j_call: TRBJ1-2
d_call: NA